These 20 T cell receptor beta chains share one sample of origin, sequenced in a study of CD8 T cells in Susac syndrome. When the RNA was reverse transcribed, random hexamers were used with an input of 0.5 to 1 ug. TCRdb re-called the immunoSEQ multiplex PCR reads with MiXCR, one entry per CDR3 protein. The profile shows about 150,000 distinct CDR3 sequences, approximately 95% of them singletons. Sequenced sample: CD4+ T cells from PBMCs. The receptors were sampled from a human donor with Susac syndrome.

The J gene is TRBJ1-1, the V gene TRBV2; perhaps TRBD1 as D (6 bases). The CDR3 runs to 14 residues. CDR1 is SNHLY, CDR2 FYNNEI, per germline. The V and J ends lost 5 bases and 1 base respectively, with 11 bases between them. CDR3 sequence reads: CASSLTGPNTEAFF. The CDR3 DNA reads as TGTGCCAGCAGTCTAACAGGGCCGAACACTGAAGCTTTCTTT.

The gene calls are TRBV2 and TRBJ1-5, with a tentative D call TRBD1 (5 bases). Trimming stripped 5 bases from V and 2 bases from J, with 10 bases between. Germline V gene data show CDR1 as SNHLY and CDR2 as FYNNEI. There are 14 residues in the CDR3. The DNA for the CDR3 is TGTGCCAGCAGTCGCAGGGATCGCAATCAGCCCCAGCATTTT. Its protein product is CASSRRDRNQPQHF.

J is TRBJ1-4 and V is TRBV7-6; 7 nucleotides match TRBD1. The CDR3 loop spans 15 amino acids. Germline loops: CDR1 SGHVS, CDR2 FNYEAQ. V was clipped by 5 bases and J by 7 bases; unmatched bases: 10. Written as DNA, the CDR3 is TGTGCCAGCAGCGTCGGAAGGGGGCTTAGTGAAAAACTGTTTTTT. Amino acid sequence: CASSVGRGLSEKLFF.

This chain connects TRBV5-1 to TRBJ2-1, with 9 bases that match TRBD2. Germline CDR1 is SGHRS and CDR2 is YFSETQ. The CDR3 consists of 15 residues. J was trimmed by 4 bases and V by 2 bases; bases with no gene match: 4. The CDR3 is CASSLLAGPYNEQFF. The CDR3 coding sequence is TGCGCCAGCAGCTTACTAGCGGGCCCGTACAATGAGCAGTTCTTC.

J is TRBJ2-1 and V is TRBV9; D not resolved. Germline CDR1 reads SGDLS; CDR2 reads YYNGEE. V lost 4 bases and J lost 5, with 13 bases in between. CDR3 length: 14 amino acids. CDR3 in amino acids: CASSTTVGNNEQFF. The CDR3 nucleotides are TGTGCCAGCAGCACTACAGTAGGTAACAATGAGCAGTTCTTC.

V gene TRBV20-1 combines with J gene TRBJ2-5; 9 nucleotides agree with TRBD1. V lost 5 bases and J lost 4; bases outside the gene matches: 8. Germline V gives CDR1 DFQATT, CDR2 SNEGSKA (reference sequence). This CDR3 has 14 residues. The CDR3 reads CSAEGDRVVETQYF. CDR3 nucleotide sequence: TGCAGTGCTGAGGGGGACAGGGTCGTAGAGACCCAGTACTTC.

This chain joins TRBV14 and TRBJ1-6; D may be TRBD1 (5 bases). The CDR3 is 16 residues long. Germline V gene lookup returns CDR1 SGHDN and CDR2 FVKESK. V was pared by 4 bases and J by 7 bases, with 17 bases between. The CDR3 nucleotides read TGTGCCAGCAGCCCCTTGCCCCGGGGCGGGAATTCACCCCTCCACTTT. Protein: CASSPLPRGGNSPLHF. The variable domain in full, with the rest retrieved from reference TRBV14 and TRBJ1-6, is EAGVTQFPSHSVIEKGQTVTLRCDPISGHDNLYWYRRVMGKEIKFLLHFVKESKQDESGMPNNRFLAERTGGTYSTLKVQPAELEDSGVYFCASSPLPRGGNSPLHFGNGTRLTVT.

V is TRBV12-5 and J is TRBJ1-2, with D maybe TRBD1 (6 bases). Germline assignment: CDR1 LGHNT and CDR2 FRNRAP. The ends were cut back, 7 bases at V and 5 bases at J, with 17 bases in the middle. The CDR3 contains 14 residues. The CDR3 DNA is TGTGCTAGTGCCCCCTCCGGGGGCGGATATGGCTACACCTTC. Residues: CASAPSGGGYGYTF.

To note about this clonotype: At one end the junction does not follow the germline gene, possibly because of a read error. The chain recombines TRBV15 with TRBJ1-3; D remains unclear. This CDR3 spans 14 amino acids. Germline V gene lookup returns CDR1 LNHNV and CDR2 YYDKDF (reference sequence). The CDR3 spells CATSRETTGKHHIF. CDR3 sequence (DNA): TGTGCCACCAGCAGAGAAACTACTGGAAAACACCATATATTT. Together with reference TRBV15 and TRBJ1-3, the CDR3 gives the full variable domain: DAMVIQNPRYQVTQFGKPVTLSCSQTLNHNVMYWYQQKSSQAPKLLFHYYDKDFNNEADTPDNFQSRRPNTSFCFLDIRSPGLGDTAMYLCATSRETTGKHHIFGEGSWLTVV.

This chain uses TRBV12-3 or TRBV12-4 with TRBJ1-4, with D hard to call. The CDR3 contains 13 residues. V shed 5 bases and J shed 2 bases, with 6 bases lying between them. In DNA, the CDR3 is TGTGCCAGCAGTCGTTCCACTAATGAAAAACTGTTTTTT. Protein sequence: CASSRSTNEKLFF.

V usage is TRBV3-1 and J usage is TRBJ1-1; D not certain. The CDR3 contains 12 residues. V gave up 5 bases and J gave up 4 bases, with 8 bases separating them. Germline CDR1 reads LGHDT; CDR2 reads YNNKEL (reference sequence). Here the CDR3 DNA reads TGTGCCAGCAGCTGGAAGGCCACTGAAGCTTTCTTT. Its translation: CASSWKATEAFF. The variable domain in full, completed from reference TRBV3-1 and TRBJ1-1, reads DTAVSQTPKYLVTQMGNDKSIKCEQNLGHDTMYWYKQDSKKFLKIMFSYNNKELIINETVPNRFSPKSPDKAHLNLHINSLELGDSAVYFCASSWKATEAFFGQGTRLTVV.

The V gene is TRBV4-2, the J gene TRBJ2-1, with D possibly matching TRBD1 (5 bases). Trimming left V 0 bases short and J 10 bases short, with 19 bases between. The germline gives CDR1 LGHNA, CDR2 YNFKEQ. This CDR3 has 16 residues. Here the CDR3 reads CASSQDQRGGAKEQFF. CDR3 sequence (DNA): TGTGCCAGCAGCCAAGATCAACGCGGTGGGGCGAAAGAGCAGTTCTTC.

The chain couples TRBV5-1 to TRBJ2-5; 9 bases fit TRBD1. The CDR3 loop spans 15 amino acids. The germline V gene has CDR1 SGHRS and CDR2 YFSETQ. V dropped 2 bases and J dropped 2; count of bases not matched to a gene: 4. CDR3 nucleotide sequence: TGCGCCAGCAGCTTACCGGGACAGGGTCAAGAGACCCAGTACTTC. Translated, it gives CASSLPGQGQETQYF.

This chain links TRBV5-1 with TRBJ2-2; TRBD1 might be the D (6 bases). This CDR3 contains 19 residues. The V gene's germline CDR1 is SGHRS and CDR2 YFSETQ. Trimming stripped 0 bases from V and 0 bases from J, with 18 bases between. Here the CDR3 reads CASSLGGGPTYANTGELFF. In DNA, the CDR3 is TGCGCCAGCAGCTTGGGTGGGGGCCCGACGTACGCGAACACCGGGGAGCTGTTTTTT. Looking up the rest from reference TRBV5-1 and TRBJ2-2 gives the full variable domain: KAGVTQTPRYLIKTRGQQVTLSCSPISGHRSVSWYQQTPGQGLQFLFEYFSETQRNKGNFPGRFSGRQFSNSRSEMNVSTLELGDSALYLCASSLGGGPTYANTGELFFGEGSRLTVL.

This rearrangement joins TRBV4-1 to TRBJ1-4; weak D call: TRBD1 (5 bases). The germline V and J ends were trimmed by 1 base and 8 bases, with 14 bases remaining between them. This CDR3 has 15 residues. Germline CDR1 and CDR2: MGHRA and YSYEKL. The CDR3 spells CASSQGMGLQEKLFF. The CDR3 bases are TGCGCCAGCAGCCAAGGAATGGGGCTTCAGGAAAAACTGTTTTTT.

This chain connects TRBV3-1 to TRBJ2-5; unclear D gene. This CDR3 comprises 15 residues. V dropped 0 bases and J dropped 0 bases, with 8 bases sitting between them. From germline, CDR1 is LGHDT and CDR2 YNNKEL (reference sequence). This CDR3 reads CASSQETWYQETQYF. The CDR3, as DNA: TGTGCCAGCAGCCAAGAGACCTGGTACCAAGAGACCCAGTACTTC.

V usage is TRBV15 and J usage is TRBJ1-6; 9 positions agree with TRBD1. V gave up 8 bases and J gave up 8 bases; unmatched junction bases: 10. The CDR3 contains 15 residues. Germline V CDR1 and CDR2: LNHNV, YYDKDF (reference sequence). Written as DNA, the CDR3 is TGTGCCACCGGACTTACGACAGGGGGGTATTCACCCCTCCACTTT. This gives the protein CATGLTTGGYSPLHF. Based on the CDR3 plus reference TRBV15 and TRBJ1-6, the full variable domain is DAMVIQNPRYQVTQFGKPVTLSCSQTLNHNVMYWYQQKSSQAPKLLFHYYDKDFNNEADTPDNFQSRRPNTSFCFLDIRSPGLGDTAMYLCATGLTTGGYSPLHFGNGTRLTVT.

The V call is TRBV11-2, the J call TRBJ1-2, with TRBD1 identical over 8 bases. V dropped 0 bases and J dropped 6; count of bases not matched to a gene: 3. In germline, CDR1 is SGHAT, CDR2 FQNNGV. The CDR3 extends over 14 amino acids. CDR3 coding DNA: TGTGCCAGCAGCTTAGAAAGACAGGGGCATGGCTACACCTTC. This gives the protein CASSLERQGHGYTF.

The J gene is TRBJ2-5, the V gene TRBV5-4; D call uncertain. V shed 4 bases and J shed 5 bases, with 12 bases lying between them. The length of the CDR3 is 13 residues. Germline lookup yields CDR1 SGHNT and CDR2 YYREEE (reference sequence). The chain's CDR3 is CASSIAPGETQYF. In DNA form, the CDR3 reads TGTGCCAGCAGCATTGCCCCCGGGGAGACCCAGTACTTC.

The chain recombines TRBV9 with TRBJ2-5, with 10 bases aligning to TRBD2. Germline V CDR1 and CDR2: SGDLS, YYNGEE. V was clipped by 4 bases and J by 5 bases; unmatched bases: 11. The CDR3 contains 16 residues. CDR3 loop: CASSPHSGGALETQYF. The CDR3 DNA reads TGTGCCAGCAGCCCCCACAGCGGGGGGGCTTTGGAGACCCAGTACTTC.